This passage covers 29 T cell receptor beta chains from one sample sequenced in a study of blood T cell repertoires in COVID-19. Using immunoSEQ multiplex PCR, the repertoire was profiled, and TCRdb retains in-frame clones only, with some absent. The sample shows 200,000 to 250,000 clones, 80% to 90% of them seen only once. The sample taken for sequencing was peripheral blood. The receptors were gathered from a woman over 75 with acute or convalescent COVID-19.

The chain links TRBV9 to TRBJ2-7, with TRBD2 matching over 9 bases. This CDR3 is 15 amino acids long. Germline CDR1 and CDR2: SGDLS and YYNGEE. After removal of 0 bases from V and 3 bases from J, the junction contained 4 bases not matched to a gene. CDR3 protein: CASSVASSGDYEQYF. CDR3 DNA: TGTGCCAGCAGCGTAGCTTCTAGCGGGGACTACGAGCAGTACTTC.

The rearrangement uses TRBV12-3 or TRBV12-4 and TRBJ1-2, with a weak D call TRBD1 (5 bases). The CDR3 runs 12 residues. Trimming removed 8 bases from V and 6 bases from J, with 13 bases in between. Here the CDR3 reads CASQAGIDGYTF. CDR3 sequence (DNA): TGTGCCAGCCAAGCAGGGATTGATGGCTACACCTTC.

This clone was observed many times. The chain uses TRBV18 and TRBJ1-6; D may be TRBD1 (6 bases). CDR3 length equals 15 residues. Trimming shortened V by 4 bases and J by 9 bases, and 16 bases separated the two germline ends. Germline loops: CDR1 KGHSH, CDR2 LQKENI. In DNA form, the CDR3 reads TGTGCCAGCTCACTGCCCCCGGACAGCCCTTCACCCCTCCACTTT. Translation gives CASSLPPDSPSPLHF.

The chain links TRBV19 to TRBJ1-1; 7 nucleotides match TRBD1. This CDR3 has 14 amino acids. V was pared by 6 bases and J by 0 bases, with 4 bases of the junction left unmatched. Germline-derived CDR1 and CDR2 are LNHDA and SQIVND (reference sequence). This chain's CDR3 is CASRSGQLNTEAFF. DNA for the CDR3: TGTGCCAGTAGGTCGGGACAGCTGAACACTGAAGCTTTCTTT.

The chain recombines TRBV5-1 with TRBJ1-3; the D is unclear. The CDR3 length is 17 residues. Germline values: CDR1 SGHRS, CDR2 YFSETQ. V was shortened by 1 base and J by 0 bases, with 14 bases between the two germline ends. The CDR3 coding sequence is TGCGCCAGCAGCTTGCATGGGTCCGGAGTCTCTGGAAACACCATATATTTT. Translation: CASSLHGSGVSGNTIYF.

J is TRBJ1-2 and V is TRBV19; 9 bases match TRBD1. The CDR3 length is 14 residues. From germline, CDR1 is LNHDA and CDR2 SQIVND (reference sequence). Losses at the gene ends were 2 bases for V and 4 bases for J; bases not matched to a gene: 2. The chain's CDR3 is CASSIRTGVYGYTF. Here the CDR3 DNA reads TGTGCCAGTAGTATAAGGACAGGGGTCTATGGCTACACCTTC.

This chain uses TRBV3-1 (or the pseudogene TRBV3-2) with TRBJ2-7, with 7 positions matching TRBD2. Germline trimming cut 2 bases from V and 4 bases from J; bases unmatched to any gene: 2. This CDR3 has 13 amino acids. Germline CDR1 reads LGHDT; CDR2 reads YNNKEL (reference sequence). As DNA, the CDR3 is TGTGCCAGCAGCCAAATTAGCGGGTACGAGCAGTACTTC. Translating it yields CASSQISGYEQYF.

The rearrangement links TRBV29-1 to TRBJ2-3; no clear D gene. The V and J ends lost 3 bases and 0 bases respectively, with 10 bases between them. The CDR3 is made up of 14 amino acids. CDR1 and CDR2 (germline): SQVTM, ANQGSEA. CDR3 nucleotide sequence: TGCAGCGTTGATAGGCCAGGTAGCACAGATACGCAGTATTTT. It encodes CSVDRPGSTDTQYF.

The chain has TRBV6-5 and TRBJ2-5; maybe TRBD1 (5 bases). The ends were cut back, 7 bases at V and 0 bases at J, with 9 bases in the middle. The CDR3 has 13 amino acids. Per germline, CDR1 MNHEY and CDR2 SVGAGI. The CDR3 here is CASKKTDQETQYF. The CDR3 DNA reads as TGTGCCAGCAAAAAGACAGACCAAGAGACCCAGTACTTC.

The chain uses TRBV30 and TRBJ2-2; unclear D gene. Germline V CDR1 and CDR2: GTSNPN, SVGIG (reference sequence). The CDR3 totals 13 residues. Trimming removed 5 bases at V and 3 bases at J, with 10 bases between. The CDR3: CAWRTFYTGELFF. The CDR3 bases are TGTGCCTGGCGTACTTTCTACACCGGGGAGCTGTTTTTT.

The chain employs TRBV24-1 and TRBJ2-3, with D possibly matching TRBD1 (6 bases). The CDR3 spans 16 residues. Trimming removed 3 bases from V and 2 bases from J, with 14 bases in between. CDR1 is KGHDR and CDR2 is SFDVKD in the germline V gene. DNA for the CDR3: TGTGCCACCAGTGATCCAGGGGCGGAGTTCACAGATACGCAGTATTTT. It specifies CATSDPGAEFTDTQYF.

This clone appeared a few times. The chain uses TRBV18 and TRBJ1-3, with TRBD1 matching 7 bases. The V and J ends lost 3 bases and 0 bases, in that order; junction bases with no gene match: 2. The germline CDR1 and CDR2 sequences are KGHSH and LQKENI. This CDR3 contains 15 residues. The CDR3 DNA follows: TGTGCCAGCTCACCTGGGGACAGCTCTGGAAACACCATATATTTT. It specifies CASSPGDSSGNTIYF.

This chain uses TRBV7-8 with TRBJ2-7; 7 bases match TRBD1. Germline V gene sequence: CDR1 SGHVS, CDR2 FQNEAQ. Trimming removed 5 bases from V and 6 bases from J; junction bases left unmatched: 10. The CDR3 is 14 residues long. The CDR3 loop is CASSPDRDGGEQYF. CDR3 nucleotides: TGTGCCAGCAGCCCAGACAGGGACGGAGGCGAGCAGTACTTC.

The chain uses TRBV4-3 and TRBJ2-7, with TRBD1 identical over 7 bases. The CDR3 spans 14 residues. The J segment lost 4 bases and the V segment lost 1 base, leaving 4 bases of the junction unmatched. Germline lookup yields CDR1 LGHNA and CDR2 YSLEER. Written as DNA, the CDR3 is TGCGCCAGCAGCCAAGCGAGGGGGCGGTACGAGCAGTACTTC. This gives the protein CASSQARGRYEQYF.

About this clone itself: The same CDR3 is also encoded by other DNA sequences in this sample. V usage is TRBV29-1 and J usage is TRBJ1-1; TRBD1 agrees at 8 bases. Germline V gene data show CDR1 as SQVTM and CDR2 as ANQGSEA. This CDR3 contains 14 residues. V dropped 2 bases and J dropped 1; count of bases not matched to a gene: 3. The CDR3 sequence: CSVERTGGNTEAFF. As DNA, the CDR3 is TGCAGCGTTGAAAGAACAGGGGGGAACACTGAAGCTTTCTTT. The variable domain in full, completed from reference TRBV29-1 and TRBJ1-1, reads SAVISQKPSRDICQRGTSLTIQCQVDSQVTMMFWYRQQPGQSLTLIATANQGSEATYESGFVIDKFPISRPNLTFSTLTVSNMSPEDSSIYLCSVERTGGNTEAFFGQGTRLTVV.

The V gene is TRBV7-2, the J gene TRBJ2-7, with TRBD1 identical over 8 bases. The CDR3 totals 13 residues. V was clipped by 4 bases and J by 4 bases; unmatched bases: 3. CDR1 SGHTA and CDR2 FQGNSA come from the germline V gene. This CDR3 reads CASSSRGPYEQYF. The CDR3 nucleotides are TGTGCCAGCAGCTCCAGGGGGCCGTACGAGCAGTACTTC. Looking up the rest from reference TRBV7-2 and TRBJ2-7 gives the full variable domain: GAGVSQSPSNKVTEKGKDVELRCDPISGHTALYWYRQSLGQGLEFLIYFQGNSAPDKSGLPSDRFSAERTGGSVSTLTIQRTQQEDSAVYLCASSSRGPYEQYFGPGTRLTVT.

The chain couples TRBV30 to TRBJ1-2; the D is unclear. From germline, CDR1 is GTSNPN and CDR2 SVGIG (reference sequence). Trimming took off 2 bases at V and 0 bases at J, with 4 bases between the two ends. The CDR3 runs to 12 residues. The CDR3 region has the DNA TGTGCCTGGAGTACATCTAACTATGGCTACACCTTC. Protein product: CAWSTSNYGYTF.

J is TRBJ1-1 and V is TRBV19; 8 nucleotides line up with TRBD1. This CDR3 comprises 17 residues. With 4 bases clipped from V and 2 bases from J, the junction kept 12 bases outside the gene matches. CDR1 is LNHDA, CDR2 SQIVND, per germline (reference sequence). The CDR3 coding sequence is TGTGCCAGTAGTAGGAACAAAGACAGGGGACTAAACACTGAAGCTTTCTTT. Encoded protein: CASSRNKDRGLNTEAFF. Based on the CDR3 plus reference TRBV19 and TRBJ1-1, the full variable domain is DGGITQSPKYLFRKEGQNVTLSCEQNLNHDAMYWYRQDPGQGLRLIYYSQIVNDFQKGDIAEGYSVSREKKESFPLTVTSAQKNPTAFYLCASSRNKDRGLNTEAFFGQGTRLTVV.

The chain uses TRBV5-4 and TRBJ1-4; D call uncertain. Germline V gives CDR1 SGHNT, CDR2 YYREEE (reference sequence). The CDR3 is 13 amino acids. The V end lost 5 bases, the J end lost 5 bases, and 10 bases lay between the germline ends. CDR3 DNA: TGTGCCAGCAGTCCCCCGGGGAATGAAAAACTGTTTTTT. Translating gives CASSPPGNEKLFF.

This chain joins TRBV11-2 and TRBJ2-3; 10 bases align to TRBD2. The CDR3 contains 15 residues. V was clipped by 5 bases and J by 6 bases; unmatched bases: 8. Looked up from germline, CDR1 is SGHAT and CDR2 is FQNNGV. The CDR3 nucleotides are TGTGCCAGCAGCCCAGGGCTAGCGGGAGCCGATACGCAGTATTTT. Amino acid sequence: CASSPGLAGADTQYF.

This sequence joins TRBV6-6 and TRBJ1-4; D is undetermined. Germline V gene lookup returns CDR1 MNHNY and CDR2 SVGAGI (reference sequence). CDR3 length: 15 amino acids. The V end lost 5 bases, the J end lost 0 bases, and 10 bases lay between the germline ends. The CDR3 DNA follows: TGTGCCAGCAGTCCCCGCAGTGCAACTAATGAAAAACTGTTTTTT. This gives the protein CASSPRSATNEKLFF.

The rearrangement joins TRBV5-6 to TRBJ2-5; 8 positions agree with TRBD1. Germline lookup yields CDR1 SGHDT and CDR2 YYEEEE. CDR3 length: 13 amino acids. Trimming cost V 8 bases and J 4 bases; bases outside gene matches: 7. CDR3 bases: TGTGCCAGTGAGGACAGGGTGGGAGAGACCCAGTACTTC. This translates into CASEDRVGETQYF.

V and J are TRBV6-6 and TRBJ1-5; D gene ambiguous. The CDR3 is 14 amino acids. CDR1 MNHNY and CDR2 SVGAGI come from the germline V gene (reference sequence). Between the trimmed V and J ends, which lost 4 bases and 2 bases, there was a span of 9 bases. CDR3 in amino acids: CASSSSAGNQPQHF. The CDR3 bases are TGTGCCAGCAGTTCCTCCGCGGGCAATCAGCCCCAGCATTTT.

The J gene is TRBJ1-2, the V gene TRBV19, with D possibly being TRBD1 (6 bases). Per germline, CDR1 LNHDA and CDR2 SQIVND (reference sequence). The CDR3 is 13 residues long. V lost 6 bases to trimming and J lost 4 bases, with 12 bases between them. The CDR3 bases are TGTGCCAGTAGCCCCGGCAGGGGCTATGGCTACACCTTC. Encoded protein: CASSPGRGYGYTF. Full variable domain (remainder filled in from reference TRBV19 and TRBJ1-2): DGGITQSPKYLFRKEGQNVTLSCEQNLNHDAMYWYRQDPGQGLRLIYYSQIVNDFQKGDIAEGYSVSREKKESFPLTVTSAQKNPTAFYLCASSPGRGYGYTFGSGTRLTVV.

The genes are TRBV5-8 and TRBJ1-2, with 8 bases identical to TRBD1. The CDR3 is made up of 15 amino acids. The J segment lost 2 bases and the V segment lost 3 bases, leaving 6 bases of the junction unmatched. Germline lookup yields CDR1 SGHTS and CDR2 YDEGEE. The chain's CDR3 is CASSSSRTGNYGYTF. The CDR3 region has the DNA TGTGCCAGCAGCTCGAGCAGGACAGGGAACTATGGCTACACCTTC.

The rearrangement uses TRBV21-1 and TRBJ1-1. TRBV21-1 is designated a pseudogene. This CDR3 has 16 amino acids. The CDR3 DNA is TGTGCCAGCAGCAAAGTAAGGAGGGACTCCAACACTGAAGCTTTCTTT. Residues: CASSKVRRDSNTEAFF.

This chain connects TRBV20-1 to TRBJ2-7; D is ambiguous. Trimming pared 1 base from V and 6 bases from J, leaving 7 bases between. The CDR3 spans 11 residues. Per germline, CDR1 DFQATT and CDR2 SNEGSKA (reference sequence). CDR3 DNA sequence: TGCAGTGCTAGAGTAACGAGCGAGCAGTACTTC. It specifies CSARVTSEQYF.

This CDR3 reads CASRGGGDMNTEAFF. The CDR3 DNA sequence: TGTGCCAGCAGGGGGGGAGGGGACATGAACACTGAAGCTTTCTTT. The chain has TRBV6-5 and TRBJ1-1; possible D gene TRBD1, 6 bases. The CDR3 runs 15 residues. Trimming cost V 6 bases and J 0 bases, with 14 bases left between them. Germline assignment: CDR1 MNHEY and CDR2 SVGAGI.

This chain uses TRBV6-5 with TRBJ2-7, with 7 nucleotides matching TRBD2. Germline trimming cut 6 bases from V and 7 bases from J; bases unmatched to any gene: 15. This CDR3 is 15 amino acids long. CDR1 and CDR2 from the germline V gene are MNHEY and SVGAGI. CDR3 sequence: CASSLVPAGEVEQYF. The CDR3, as DNA: TGTGCCAGCAGCCTCGTCCCGGCGGGAGAGGTGGAGCAGTACTTC.